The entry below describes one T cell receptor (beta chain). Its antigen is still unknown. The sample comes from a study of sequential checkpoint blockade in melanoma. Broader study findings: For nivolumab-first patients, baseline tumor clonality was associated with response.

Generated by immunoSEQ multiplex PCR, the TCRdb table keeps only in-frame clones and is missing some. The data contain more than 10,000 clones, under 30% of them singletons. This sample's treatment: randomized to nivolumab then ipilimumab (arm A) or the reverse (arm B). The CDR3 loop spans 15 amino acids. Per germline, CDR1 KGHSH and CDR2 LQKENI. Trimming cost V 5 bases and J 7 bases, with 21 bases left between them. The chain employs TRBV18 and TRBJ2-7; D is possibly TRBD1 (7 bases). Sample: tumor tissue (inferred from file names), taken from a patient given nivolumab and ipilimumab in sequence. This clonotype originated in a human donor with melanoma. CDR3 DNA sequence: TGTGCCAGCTCAGCGACAGGGCCGCCGGAGGGTGAGCAGTACTTC. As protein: CASSATGPPEGEQYF.